This TCR beta chain was observed in a study of CD8 T cells in Susac syndrome. This clonotype was counted a single time. CDR1 KGHDR and CDR2 SFDVKD come from the germline V gene. Trimming at V came to 4 bases and at J to 3 bases, leaving 13 bases not matched to a gene. The CDR3 is 17 residues long. TEMRA cells underwent FACS enrichment and CD8+ and CD4+ T cells underwent negative isolation. RNA, at about 0.45 to 1 ug, was reverse transcribed with random hexamers. TCRdb re-called the immunoSEQ multiplex PCR reads through MiXCR, storing one row per CDR3 protein. The repertoire holds over 300,000 distinct CDR3 sequences, with about 91% as singletons.

This chain connects TRBV24-1 to TRBJ2-7, with 8 bases identical to TRBD1. This TCR was sampled from a human donor with multiple sclerosis. The material sequenced was CD4+ T cells from PBMCs. The CDR3 nucleotides are TGTGCCACCAGTGACCCCGCGAGACAGGGGAGTCTCTACGAGCAGTACTTC. Amino acids: CATSDPARQGSLYEQYF.